These 17 T cell receptor beta chains were sequenced from one sample in a study of T cells after yellow fever vaccination. TCRdb passed the 5' RACE reads through MiXCR, listing each CDR3 protein once. The sample shows 610,000 or so distinct CDR3 sequences, approximately 13% of them seen only once. Sequenced material: PBMCs, taken on the day of the yellow fever booster vaccination. The receptors shown here come from a man aged 25-45 years who received the YFV17D yellow fever vaccine.

This clonotype was seen repeatedly, ten times or more. The gene calls are TRBV29-1 and TRBJ2-1; maybe TRBD2 (5 bases). CDR1 is SQVTM and CDR2 is ANQGSEA in the germline V gene. CDR3 length: 12 amino acids. The germline V and J ends were trimmed by 6 bases and 0 bases, with 6 bases remaining between them. The CDR3 region has the DNA TGCAGCGTCGCGGGCTCCTACAATGAGCAGTTCTTC. Protein product: CSVAGSYNEQFF.

J is TRBJ2-1 and V is TRBV11-1, with D possibly TRBD2 on 5 matching bases. Germline V gene data show CDR1 as SGHAT and CDR2 as FQDESV (reference sequence). The V and J ends lost 3 bases and 7 bases respectively, with 10 bases between them. The CDR3 spans 13 residues. The CDR3 spells CASSFLSANEQFF. CDR3 DNA sequence: TGTGCCAGCAGCTTTCTTAGCGCTAATGAGCAGTTCTTC.

This clonotype was seen a few times. The CDR3: CASRETSYQPQHF. In nucleotides, the CDR3 is TGTGCCAGCAGGGAAACGAGCTATCAGCCCCAGCATTTT. The genes are TRBV6-6 and TRBJ1-5; D is undetermined. Trimming stripped 6 bases from V and 5 bases from J, with 11 bases between. The CDR3 is 13 residues long. The germline gives CDR1 MNHNY, CDR2 SVGAGI (reference sequence).

In this sample, this clonotype turned up a few times. This chain joins TRBV6-5 and TRBJ2-7, with 11 positions matching TRBD2. V shed 8 bases and J 2 bases; nucleotides not matched to a gene: 17. The CDR3 loop spans 18 amino acids. Germline CDR1 and CDR2: MNHEY and SVGAGI. This CDR3 reads CASQLLDTGTSGPYEQYF. The DNA of the CDR3 is TGTGCCAGCCAGTTACTGGACACCGGGACTAGCGGACCCTACGAGCAGTACTTC.

The chain carries TRBV6-2 or TRBV6-3 and TRBJ2-1; 11 bases line up with TRBD2. The CDR3 covers 15 residues. CDR1 and CDR2 from the germline V gene are MNHEY and SVGEGT. The ends lost 6 bases at V and 4 bases at J; junction bases unmatched: 5. The CDR3 here is CASSRLAGLYNEQFF. Here the CDR3 DNA reads TGTGCCAGCAGCAGACTAGCGGGACTATACAATGAGCAGTTCTTC.

In its sample, this clonotype was seen a few times. The chain links TRBV7-2 to TRBJ1-2; the D gene is possibly TRBD1 (5 bases). There are 15 residues in the CDR3. Trimming took off 2 bases at V and 2 bases at J, with 12 bases between the two ends. Germline V gene sequence: CDR1 SGHTA, CDR2 FQGNSA. The CDR3 sequence is CASSLMGGSNYGYTF. In DNA, the CDR3 is TGTGCCAGCAGCTTAATGGGGGGAAGCAACTATGGCTACACCTTC.

This clonotype has ten or more counts. The gene calls are TRBV5-1 and TRBJ2-2; D gene ambiguous. The CDR3 length is 12 residues. Germline V gives CDR1 SGHRS, CDR2 YFSETQ. With 2 bases removed from V and 6 bases from J, the gap between germline ends came to 5 bases. The CDR3 here is CASSFGSGELFF. DNA of the CDR3: TGCGCCAGCAGCTTTGGCTCCGGGGAGCTGTTTTTT. Based on the CDR3 plus reference TRBV5-1 and TRBJ2-2, the full variable domain is KAGVTQTPRYLIKTRGQQVTLSCSPISGHRSVSWYQQTPGQGLQFLFEYFSETQRNKGNFPGRFSGRQFSNSRSEMNVSTLELGDSALYLCASSFGSGELFFGEGSRLTVL.

This clonotype occurred a few times. This chain links TRBV12-3 or TRBV12-4 with TRBJ2-7; the match to TRBD2 covers 11 bases. This CDR3 is 16 amino acids long. After removal of 3 bases from V and 4 bases from J, the junction contained 8 bases not matched to a gene. In DNA form, the CDR3 reads TGTGCCAGCAGTTTGTATGCGGGACTAGCGGTTTACGAGCAGTACTTC. Translation: CASSLYAGLAVYEQYF.

This clonotype came up a few times. The rearrangement joins TRBV5-8 to TRBJ1-5; 7 positions agree with TRBD1. This CDR3 is 15 amino acids long. Germline V lookup: CDR1 SGHTS, CDR2 YDEGEE. With V trimmed by 3 bases and J by 3 bases, 6 bases remained unmatched. The CDR3 nucleotides are TGTGCCAGCAGCTCGCCGGGACAGAACAATCAGCCCCAGCATTTT. It encodes CASSSPGQNNQPQHF.

This chain uses TRBV5-1 with TRBJ2-1; D possibly corresponds to TRBD2 (6 bases). CDR3 length: 15 residues. Trimming shortened V by 1 base and J by 2 bases, and 10 bases separated the two germline ends. Germline assignment: CDR1 SGHRS and CDR2 YFSETQ. CDR3 bases: TGCGCCAGCAGCTTGCGGGAGCAAGCCTACAATGAGCAGTTCTTC. Its protein product is CASSLREQAYNEQFF.

The sample holds a few counts of this clonotype. The chain is built from TRBV20-1 and TRBJ2-7; 9 bases map to TRBD1. From germline, CDR1 is DFQATT and CDR2 SNEGSKA (reference sequence). V lost 6 bases and J lost 3; bases outside the gene matches: 6. This CDR3 has 13 amino acids. CDR3 coding DNA: TGCAGTGCCACCGGGACAGGGATCTACGAGCAGTACTTC. It encodes CSATGTGIYEQYF.

J is TRBJ2-7 and V is TRBV6-2 or TRBV6-3, with 9 bases identical to TRBD2. This CDR3 region has 17 residues. J was trimmed by 2 bases and V by 1 base; bases with no gene match: 9. Germline loops: CDR1 MNHEY, CDR2 SVGEGT. The CDR3 here is CASSYFALLAGAYEQYF. As DNA, the CDR3 is TGTGCCAGCAGTTACTTCGCCCTACTAGCGGGTGCCTACGAGCAGTACTTC.

The rearrangement links TRBV5-5 to TRBJ2-1; TRBD2 is a possible D gene (5 bases). V shed 0 bases and J shed 7 bases, with 20 bases lying between them. From germline, CDR1 is SGHKS and CDR2 YYEKEE (reference sequence). This CDR3 region has 17 residues. The CDR3 spells CASSLGPLRGRENEQFF. The CDR3 DNA reads TGTGCCAGCAGCTTGGGACCCTTGCGAGGGAGAGAGAATGAGCAGTTCTTC.

The chain carries TRBV24-1 and TRBJ2-3; TRBD2 matches at 9 bases. Germline assignment: CDR1 KGHDR and CDR2 SFDVKD. Trimming removed 4 bases from V and 6 bases from J; junction bases left unmatched: 4. The CDR3 consists of 14 residues. The CDR3 bases are TGTGCCACCAGTGACCCCGGACTAGCGGATACGCAGTATTTT. Encoded protein: CATSDPGLADTQYF.

The V and J genes are TRBV11-2 and TRBJ1-1; 10 nucleotides match TRBD1. CDR1 SGHAT and CDR2 FQNNGV come from the germline V gene. With 2 bases clipped from V and 6 bases from J, the junction kept 6 bases outside the gene matches. The CDR3 spans 15 residues. CDR3 in amino acids: CASSLRDRGIAEAFF. Written as DNA, the CDR3 is TGTGCCAGCAGCTTACGGGACAGGGGTATCGCTGAAGCTTTCTTT.

The chain joins TRBV3-1 to TRBJ2-1; 7 bases fit TRBD1. Trimming took 1 base from V and 7 from J; bases not matched to a gene: 19. This CDR3 is 19 amino acids long. CDR1 and CDR2 (germline): LGHDT, YNNKEL (reference sequence). The CDR3 DNA is TGTGCCAGCAGCCAAGTTGTTGGGACAGTTTCGGGTCCTGGAAATGAGCAGTTCTTC. Translating gives CASSQVVGTVSGPGNEQFF.

This clonotype was seen more than once but under ten times. The rearrangement links TRBV20-1 to TRBJ2-1, with D uncertain. The V end was cut by 1 base, the J end by 8 bases, with 12 bases between. CDR3 length: 13 residues. CDR1 is DFQATT, CDR2 SNEGSKA, per germline (reference sequence). This CDR3 reads CSARVGWQDEQFF. CDR3 bases: TGCAGTGCTAGAGTTGGTTGGCAGGATGAGCAGTTCTTC.